The rows below give T cell receptor beta chains drawn from one sample of a study. TCRdb reprocessed the RT-PCR reads via MiXCR and lists one record per CDR3 protein. The sample carries 650,000 to 800,000 distinct CDR3 sequences, about 14% recorded once. Sequencing used memory CD4+ T cells from blood. The receptors shown here come from a female donor in good health, serving as a healthy control. CDR3s include the opening cysteine and the closing phenylalanine or tryptophan. Each record gives: D gene, V gene, clone size, CDR3 protein. D genes are given only for firm matches. Clone size appears in some rows only: once, few, many, or a class for an expanded clone.

D: -
V: TRBV10-3
size: many
CDR3: CAIGSETSGSYGYTF

D: -
V: TRBV7-9
size: many
CDR3: CASSFQDYGYTF

D: -
V: TRBV18
size: -
CDR3: CASSPPRAGAQETQYF

D: -
V: TRBV7-2
size: -
CDR3: CASSPRRTGSGNTF

D: TRBD1
V: TRBV20-1
size: many
CDR3: CSAKSRDRGGGYTF

D: TRBD2
V: TRBV7-3
size: -
CDR3: CASSVTSGGSFEQYF

D: -
V: TRBV20-1
size: -
CDR3: CSASSPASYNEQFF

D: -
V: TRBV24-1
size: few
CDR3: CATSDYEGFNAGELFF

D: TRBD1
V: TRBV7-2
size: many
CDR3: CASSSRTGGSDTQYF

D: -
V: TRBV2
size: -
CDR3: CASRPDRYTYEQYF

D: -
V: TRBV21-1
size: -
CDR3: CASSKEAAWETQYF

D: TRBD2
V: TRBV7-2
size: -
CDR3: CASSRTSGSFRDTGELFF

D: -
V: TRBV5-1
size: -
CDR3: CASGLWGTGANVLTF

D: -
V: TRBV5-1
size: -
CDR3: CASSPDSLEQYF

D: TRBD1
V: TRBV6-1
size: -
CDR3: CASSTQRTGISYGYTF

D: -
V: TRBV30
size: -
CDR3: CAWSVMAYNEQFF

D: -
V: TRBV28
size: -
CDR3: CASSLTTANSYEQYF

D: TRBD1
V: TRBV15
size: few
CDR3: CATSRGQGSSGANVLTF

D: TRBD1
V: TRBV7-2
size: -
CDR3: CASSFRDRDGYTF

D: -
V: TRBV20-1
size: many
CDR3: CSARGESMVYEQYF

D: TRBD2
V: TRBV27
size: many
CDR3: CASSALLGGSPETQYF

D: -
V: TRBV20-1
size: few
CDR3: CSARDPRGEEKLFF